The T cell receptor beta chain under discussion was sequenced for a study of CD8+ T cells in alopecia areata. Study details: The study gave tofacitinib for 6 to 18 months, then 6 months off drug. Study-level points and caveats: An increase in clonality over normal scalp was evident in lesional scalp, especially alopecia totalis/universalis.

After isolation, RNA underwent reverse transcription to generate cDNA as the sequencing template. The assay was immunoSEQ multiplex PCR, and TCRdb's table has in-frame clones only and misses some. The sample records 120,000 to 150,000 clones, 75% to 85% being singletons. CDR3 length: 14 residues. V was clipped by 2 bases and J by 6 bases, with 12 bases between them. Germline V gene sequence: CDR1 SGHKS, CDR2 YYEKEE (reference sequence). About this clone itself: Its antigen is currently unknown.

Treatment defined: oral pan-JAK inhibitor, 5-10 mg twice daily. This rearrangement joins TRBV5-5 to TRBJ2-4; possibly TRBD1 for D (6 bases). The source is a human donor with alopecia areata. Material: CD8+ T cells sorted from blood, obtained at week 4, from a patient treated with tofacitinib. This chain's CDR3 is CASSFTQGTNIQYF. The CDR3 bases are TGTGCCAGCAGCTTCACCCAGGGGACAAACATTCAGTACTTC.